The 11 T cell receptor beta chains in this list originate from one sample, sequenced in a study of cytomegalovirus exposure and HLA in healthy donors. PCR primers comprised 60 Vbeta and 13 Jbeta primers. Measured with immunoSEQ multiplex PCR; TCRdb has only the in-frame clones, and not every one. The repertoire holds just over 85,000 clones, with over 70% as singletons. Input material: PBMCs. Receptor source: a man aged 35 to 55 in good health and CMV-seronegative.

CDR3: CASSQDPPRGGYTNEKLFF. Written as DNA, the CDR3 is TGCGCCAGCAGCCAAGATCCCCCTCGCGGGGGGTATACTAATGAAAAACTGTTTTTT. The V call is TRBV4-3, the J call TRBJ1-4; possibly TRBD1 for D (5 bases). Per the germline V gene, CDR1 is LGHNA and CDR2 is YSLEER. The V and J ends lost 0 bases and 2 bases respectively, with 19 bases between them. The CDR3 contains 19 residues.

This clone came up a few times. This chain joins TRBV27 and TRBJ1-4, with D tentatively TRBD1 (5 bases). This CDR3 is 15 amino acids long. CDR1 MNHEY and CDR2 SMNVEV come from the germline V gene (reference sequence). V shed 3 bases and J shed 7 bases, with 15 bases lying between them. CDR3 residues: CASSFGGGFGEKLFF. CDR3 in DNA: TGTGCCAGCAGTTTCGGGGGGGGGTTTGGTGAAAAACTGTTTTTT.

This chain uses TRBV10-3 with TRBJ1-1; D remains ambiguous. Germline V lookup: CDR1 ENHRY, CDR2 SYGVKD. Trimming took off 4 bases at V and 0 bases at J, with 6 bases between the two ends. The CDR3 runs 13 residues. CDR3 DNA: TGTGCCATCAGTGCAGATGTGAACACTGAAGCTTTCTTT. It is translated as CAISADVNTEAFF.

The chain carries TRBV7-6 and TRBJ2-5, with 8 bases fitting TRBD1. Germline V gene sequence: CDR1 SGHVS, CDR2 FNYEAQ. V dropped 1 base and J dropped 5; count of bases not matched to a gene: 6. The CDR3 contains 15 residues. CDR3 amino acids: CASSLGTGSGETQYF. As DNA, the CDR3 is TGTGCCAGCAGCTTAGGGACAGGGAGTGGGGAGACCCAGTACTTC.

The CDR3 sequence is CASSQVTSGGGAPGQYF. CDR3 DNA: TGTGCCAGCAGCCAAGTGACTAGCGGGGGAGGCGCCCCCGGGCAGTACTTC. This sequence joins TRBV4-2 and TRBJ2-5; TRBD2 agrees at 12 bases. This CDR3 spans 17 amino acids. Germline-derived CDR1 and CDR2 are LGHNA and YNFKEQ. J gave up 11 bases and V 1 base, and 14 bases lay outside the gene matches.

CDR3 sequence (DNA): TGCAGCGTTGAGTCCAGGGGTCTCTCTGGCTACACCTTC. Encoded protein: CSVESRGLSGYTF. The chain recombines TRBV29-1 with TRBJ1-2, with D possibly matching TRBD1 (6 bases). CDR3 size: 13 residues. V was pared by 3 bases and J by 7 bases, with 15 bases between. Germline V gives CDR1 SQVTM, CDR2 ANQGSEA.

The CDR3 loop reads CASSPGQGSYEQYF. The CDR3 nucleotides are TGCGCCAGCAGCCCGGGACAGGGATCCTACGAGCAGTACTTC. The V and J genes are TRBV4-1 and TRBJ2-7; 9 positions match TRBD1. The length of the CDR3 is 14 residues. CDR1 and CDR2 from the germline V gene are MGHRA and YSYEKL. Unmatched junction bases numbered 2, after V lost 4 bases and J lost 1 base.

Only a few counts were recorded for this clone. The DNA of the CDR3 is TGCGCCAGCAGCCCCACCGGGACTAGCGGGGAAGAGACCCAGTACTTC. Residues: CASSPTGTSGEETQYF. V gene TRBV4-3 combines with J gene TRBJ2-5, with 13 nucleotides matching TRBD2. The V and J ends lost 4 bases and 3 bases, in that order; junction bases with no gene match: 5. Germline CDR1 LGHNA, CDR2 YSLEER. The CDR3 runs 16 residues.

This rearrangement joins TRBV28 to TRBJ2-5; 10 nucleotides agree with TRBD1. The CDR3 is made up of 18 amino acids. After removal of 8 bases from V and 6 bases from J, the junction contained 21 bases not matched to a gene. Germline CDR1 reads MDHEN; CDR2 reads SYDVKM. The DNA for the CDR3 is TGTGCCAGCGGCTATTTGGGTCACCGGGACAGGGGTTCGAAGACCCAGTACTTC. This gives the protein CASGYLGHRDRGSKTQYF.

J is TRBJ1-1 and V is TRBV4-3; D is ambiguous. The CDR3 totals 15 residues. CDR1 LGHNA and CDR2 YSLEER come from the germline V gene. Trimming removed 0 bases from V and 7 bases from J, with 15 bases in between. The CDR3 bases are TGCGCCAGCAGCCAAGATTCGGGTAGCCCCTATGAAGCTTTCTTT. Translated: CASSQDSGSPYEAFF.

This clone was seen only a few times. The V and J genes are TRBV28 and TRBJ1-1; possible D gene TRBD1, 6 bases. The germline V gene encodes CDR1 MDHEN and CDR2 SYDVKM. The CDR3 contains 14 residues. Trimming removed 7 bases at V and 3 bases at J, with 15 bases between. CDR3 bases: TGTGCCAGCATTACCCCGGGACAATACACTGAAGCTTTCTTT. This sequence encodes CASITPGQYTEAFF.